This passage covers 25 T cell receptor beta chains from one sample sequenced in a study of molecular identifiers for immune sequencing clone quantification (dated by TCRdb to between 2017 and 2018). Libraries came from PCR. The sequencer listed for this sample is NextSeq 500. Using fastp trimming at Q25 and MiXCR clonotype assembly, TCRdb reanalyzed the public sequencing data and kept in-frame beta chains. Merged by CDR3 protein, the rows form single entries marked with the most common genes and DNA. In this sample the table shows roughly 300,000 distinct CDR3 sequences, over 20% of which occur a single time. The ten largest clones take up roughly 0.7% of the sample. Input material: naive CD8+ T cells from blood, with Jurkat cell RNA spiked in. The cell subset or site label, read with the paper, signifies: FACS-sorted CD8+CD4-CCR7+CD45RA+ naive T cells. The source of these receptors is a human donor in good health. Some libraries in this study had Jurkat cell RNA spiked in.

The chain's CDR3 is CASSLASWGTVTGELFF. The DNA for the CDR3 is TGTGCCAGCAGCTTAGCGTCCTGGGGAACAGTCACCGGGGAGCTGTTTTTT. The chain has TRBV13 and TRBJ2-2; no clear D gene. Germline V gives CDR1 PRHDT, CDR2 FYEKMQ (reference sequence). CDR3 size: 17 residues. V was trimmed by 1 base and J by 4 bases, leaving 16 bases between them. Complete variable domain (other parts from reference TRBV13 and TRBJ2-2): AAGVIQSPRHLIKEKRETATLKCYPIPRHDTVYWYQQGPGQDPQFLISFYEKMQSDKGSIPDRFSAQQFSDYHSELNMSSLELGDSALYFCASSLASWGTVTGELFFGEGSRLTVL.

This clonotype appeared many times. This rearrangement joins TRBV12-3 or TRBV12-4 to TRBJ2-3; D not certain. This CDR3 has 16 amino acids. Deletions cut 1 base from V and 1 base from J, with 12 bases between. The DNA for the CDR3 is TGTGCCAGCAGTTTAGTCGGATCCTTAGGCACAGATACGCAGTATTTT. Its translation: CASSLVGSLGTDTQYF.

This clonotype was counted at least ten times. The CDR3 is CASSDGGLSQPQHF. The DNA for the CDR3 is TGTGCCAGCAGTGACGGGGGGCTCTCTCAGCCCCAGCATTTT. The rearrangement joins TRBV6-1 to TRBJ1-5; maybe TRBD1 (6 bases). There are 14 residues in the CDR3. Trimming left V 3 bases short and J 6 bases short, with 12 bases between. Germline V gene lookup returns CDR1 MNHNS and CDR2 SASEGT.

This clonotype showed up just once. The rearrangement uses TRBV6-6 and TRBJ1-5; D is possibly TRBD1 (5 bases). Trimming took 11 bases from V and 0 from J, leaving 17 bases between them. This CDR3 is built from 15 residues. The V gene's germline CDR1 is MNHNY and CDR2 SVGAGI (reference sequence). CDR3 residues: CAGTNWGSSNQPQHF. CDR3 in DNA: TGTGCCGGCACCAACTGGGGGTCTAGCAATCAGCCCCAGCATTTT.

The gene calls are TRBV25-1 and TRBJ2-1; D unclear. The germline V and J ends were trimmed by 1 base and 7 bases, with 11 bases remaining between them. This CDR3 spans 14 amino acids. Per the germline V gene, CDR1 is MGHDK and CDR2 is SYGVNS. This CDR3 reads CASSEFGRANEQFF. CDR3 in DNA: TGTGCCAGCAGTGAATTCGGTAGGGCTAATGAGCAGTTCTTC.

Of note for this clonotype: A much larger clone differs from this one at a single base, so this may be a read error. The CDR3 nucleotides read TGCAGCGTTAAGGGGTACAAGGCTGAAGCTTTCTTT. Amino acids: CSVKGYKAEAFF. The rearrangement joins TRBV29-1 to TRBJ1-1; D possibly corresponds to TRBD1 (5 bases). V was trimmed by 5 bases and J by 6 bases, leaving 13 bases between them. Germline loops: CDR1 SQVTM, CDR2 ANQGSEA. The CDR3 contains 12 residues.

This clonotype was seen a handful of times. V and J are TRBV20-1 and TRBJ1-5; D is undetermined. Deletions cut 1 base from V and 0 bases from J, with 13 bases between. Germline CDR1 DFQATT, CDR2 SNEGSKA (reference sequence). The CDR3 has 16 amino acids. DNA for the CDR3: TGCAGTGCTAGAGCCGGCAGAGCATATAGCAATCAGCCCCAGCATTTT. Its protein product is CSARAGRAYSNQPQHF.

This clonotype has ten or more counts. The CDR3 reads CASRQGIYGYTF. In nucleotides, the CDR3 is TGTGCCAGCAGGCAGGGGATCTATGGCTACACCTTC. V gene TRBV6-5 combines with J gene TRBJ1-2; a weak D match, TRBD1 (6 bases). From germline, CDR1 is MNHEY and CDR2 SVGAGI. This CDR3 contains 12 residues. The V gene lost 6 bases and the J gene lost 4 bases, with 9 bases spanning the gap.

About this clonotype itself: This may come from a read error, since a much larger clone is one base off. The chain is built from TRBV12-3 or TRBV12-4 and TRBJ1-5; D remains ambiguous. The CDR3 has 14 amino acids. This CDR3 reads CAIALGTPNQHQHF. DNA of the CDR3: TGTGCCATCGCGCTGGGTACCCCCAATCAGCACCAGCATTTT.

V usage is TRBV12-3 or TRBV12-4 and J usage is TRBJ1-1; TRBD1 might be the D (6 bases). The V and J ends lost 7 bases and 3 bases respectively, with 18 bases between them. This CDR3 is 15 amino acids long. The DNA of the CDR3 is TGTGCCAGCACCGACGCCGGGACATTTTACACTGAAGCTTTCTTT. Translating gives CASTDAGTFYTEAFF.

The chain employs TRBV20-1 and TRBJ2-7; no clear D gene. The ends were cut back, 3 bases at V and 4 bases at J, with 7 bases in the middle. Germline loops: CDR1 DFQATT, CDR2 SNEGSKA (reference sequence). The CDR3 loop spans 11 amino acids. The CDR3 bases are TGCAGTGCTAGCAGGAAATACGAGCAGTACTTC. Translation gives CSASRKYEQYF.

Ten or more counts support this clonotype. This rearrangement joins TRBV20-1 to TRBJ2-7; either TRBD1 or TRBD2 may fit D (5 bases each). The CDR3 spans 13 residues. V was cut by 0 bases and J by 2 bases, with 8 bases left in between. Germline V gives CDR1 DFQATT, CDR2 SNEGSKA (reference sequence). The CDR3 bases are TGCAGTGCTAGAGAGGGGGATCCCTACGAGCAGTACTTC. This sequence encodes CSAREGDPYEQYF.

This clonotype showed up many times. The V call is TRBV25-1, the J call TRBJ2-7; 9 bases line up with TRBD1. The V segment lost 1 base and the J segment 2 bases; nucleotides outside the gene matches: 3. The germline CDR1 and CDR2 sequences are MGHDK and SYGVNS. CDR3 length equals 15 residues. The CDR3 coding sequence is TGTGCCAGCAGTGAATTAAGACAGGGGGCCTACGAGCAGTACTTC. It specifies CASSELRQGAYEQYF.

This clonotype was observed many times. This chain uses TRBV12-3 or TRBV12-4 with TRBJ1-5; a weak D match, TRBD1 (6 bases). The CDR3 spans 13 residues. V was pared by 6 bases and J by 7 bases, with 13 bases between. CDR3 sequence reads: CASSRGAGQPQHF. For the CDR3, the DNA is TGTGCCAGCAGCAGGGGTGCTGGCCAGCCCCAGCATTTT.

This clonotype is a singleton in its sample. A read error may be the cause here, since a much bigger clone is one base away. The V call is TRBV2, the J call TRBJ1-2; D unresolved. Germline CDR1 and CDR2: SNHLY and FYNNEI. The CDR3 loop spans 15 amino acids. The CDR3 loop is CASSDSSPVLYDYTF. In DNA, the CDR3 is TGTGCCAGCAGTGATAGCTCCCCGGTGCTCTATGACTACACCTTC.

The J gene is TRBJ2-3, the V gene TRBV4-3, with TRBD2 matching 11 bases. The CDR3 has 17 amino acids. Unmatched junction bases numbered 10, after V lost 4 bases and J lost 4 bases. Germline V CDR1 and CDR2: LGHNA, YSLEER. CDR3 coding DNA: TGCGCCAGCAGCCCGGGAATAACTAGCGGGAGTTCAGATACGCAGTATTTT. Translation gives CASSPGITSGSSDTQYF.

About this clonotype: A clone one base away is much larger, so this may be a read error. This chain links TRBV7-9 with TRBJ1-4; D gene ambiguous. This CDR3 has 15 residues. Per the germline V gene, CDR1 is SEHNR and CDR2 is FQNEAQ (reference sequence). Trimming left V 3 bases short and J 5 bases short, with 13 bases between. This chain's CDR3 is CASSFTDWRNEKLFF. The CDR3 region has the DNA TGTGCCAGCAGCTTCACGGACTGGCGAAATGAAAAACTGTTTTTT.

Ten or more counts support this clonotype. The genes are TRBV9 and TRBJ2-6, with TRBD2 matching 13 bases. Germline CDR1 is SGDLS and CDR2 is YYNGEE. The CDR3 has 20 residues. V lost 3 bases to trimming and J lost 1 base; unmatched junction nucleotides: 10. The CDR3 sequence is CASSGSGTSGIVSGANVLTF. The CDR3 DNA sequence: TGTGCCAGCAGCGGGTCCGGGACTAGCGGGATTGTGTCTGGGGCCAACGTCCTGACTTTC.

This clonotype was observed a few times. V gene TRBV27 combines with J gene TRBJ2-3; D possibly uses TRBD1 or TRBD2 (6 bases each). Deletions cut 1 base from V and 4 bases from J, with 15 bases between. CDR3 length: 16 residues. In germline, CDR1 is MNHEY, CDR2 SMNVEV (reference sequence). The DNA of the CDR3 is TGTGCCAGCAGTTTATTGGGTGTGGGGGGCCCAGATACGCAGTATTTT. Protein: CASSLLGVGGPDTQYF.

V gene TRBV29-1 combines with J gene TRBJ1-2; no definite D call. Germline V CDR1 and CDR2: SQVTM, ANQGSEA. V was pared by 4 bases and J by 2 bases, with 5 bases between. The CDR3 is made up of 11 amino acids. CDR3 in amino acids: CSVVTNYGYTF. The DNA for the CDR3 is TGCAGCGTTGTAACGAACTATGGCTACACCTTC.

Comment on this clonotype: At one boundary the junction diverges from the germline segment, which might be a read error. J is TRBJ2-3 and V is TRBV3-1, with 12 bases lining up with TRBD2. Germline V gene data show CDR1 as LGHDT and CDR2 as YNNKEL (reference sequence). CDR3 length: 15 amino acids. The CDR3 loop reads CASSLGTSGRDTQNF. The DNA of the CDR3 is TGTGCCAGCAGCCTCGGGACTAGCGGGCGCGATACGCAGAATTTT.

With regard to this clonotype: The CDR3 carries no conserved terminal phenylalanine or tryptophan, so it likely arises from a read error. This sequence joins TRBV12-3 or TRBV12-4 and TRBJ1-1; D call uncertain. Trimming cost V 5 bases and J 3 bases, with 16 bases left between them. CDR3 length: 15 amino acids. The CDR3 region has the DNA TGTGCCAGCAGTCCCGCTGACCTGAGGGACACTGAAGCTTTCCTT. Its translation: CASSPADLRDTEAFL.

Ten or more counts support this clonotype. The chain links TRBV4-1 to TRBJ2-3, with 7 positions matching TRBD2. V was clipped by 2 bases and J by 6 bases; unmatched bases: 8. The CDR3 contains 15 residues. The germline V gene encodes CDR1 MGHRA and CDR2 YSYEKL. CDR3 nucleotides: TGCGCCAGCAGCCAAATAGGTCGGGGGGACGATACGCAGTATTTT. Translating gives CASSQIGRGDDTQYF.

This clonotype was observed a single time. Being one base from a much bigger clone, this may be a read error. The gene calls are TRBV12-3 or TRBV12-4 and TRBJ1-4, with D tentatively TRBD1 (6 bases). The CDR3 is 15 residues long. The CDR3 nucleotides are TGTGCCGGCAGCCATACCACAGGGTCCCGTGAAAAACTGTTTTTT. Its protein product is CAGSHTTGSREKLFF.

Note on this clonotype: Since the CDR3 does not end with the conserved phenylalanine or tryptophan, this likely comes from a read error. No DNA is shown, since the ends of the CDR3 on it are uncertain; the CDR3 is the one TCRdb lists. The V and J genes are TRBV7-2 and TRBJ2-7; the D call TRBD2 from the table was never checked on the DNA. The CDR3 is 15 residues long, ends included. Germline values: CDR1 SGHTA, CDR2 FQGNSA. CDR3 loop: CASSAQGPQDWWKYH.